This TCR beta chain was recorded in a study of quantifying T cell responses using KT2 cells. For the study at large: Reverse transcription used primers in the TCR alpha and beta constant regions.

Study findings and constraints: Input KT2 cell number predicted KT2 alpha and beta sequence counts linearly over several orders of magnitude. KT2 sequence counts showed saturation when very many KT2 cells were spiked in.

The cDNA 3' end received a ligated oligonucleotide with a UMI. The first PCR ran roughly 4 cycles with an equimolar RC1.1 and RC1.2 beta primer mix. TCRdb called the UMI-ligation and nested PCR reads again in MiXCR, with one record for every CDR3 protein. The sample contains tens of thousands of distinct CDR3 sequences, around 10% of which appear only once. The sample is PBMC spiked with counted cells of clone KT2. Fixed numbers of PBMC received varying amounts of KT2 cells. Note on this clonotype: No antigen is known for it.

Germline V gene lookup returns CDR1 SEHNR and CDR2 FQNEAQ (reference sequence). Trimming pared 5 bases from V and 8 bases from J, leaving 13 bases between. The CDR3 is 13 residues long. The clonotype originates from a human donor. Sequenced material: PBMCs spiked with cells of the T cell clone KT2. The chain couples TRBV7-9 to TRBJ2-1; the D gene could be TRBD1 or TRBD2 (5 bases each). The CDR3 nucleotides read TGTGCCAGCAGCCTAGGGGCCGGGGATGAGCAGTTCTTC. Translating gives CASSLGAGDEQFF.